These 2 T cell receptor beta chains were sequenced from one sample in a study of T cells in Graves' hyperthyroidism and ophthalmopathy. The investigators amplified TCR beta CDR3 regions from RNA transcripts. RT-PCR in the first round (using the HTBI primer set) targeted the TCR CDR3. From the multiplex PCR reads, TCRdb called clonotypes with MiXCR, one entry per CDR3 protein. The sample comprises some 490,000 distinct CDR3 sequences, 22% of which are singletons, and approximately 54% rests with the top ten. Sequenced input: blood. These receptors were collected from a woman between 65 and 79 years old with Graves' ophthalmopathy.

Only a few counts were recorded for this clonotype. CDR3 DNA sequence: TGCAGTGCTAGTACTCACAGTGAAGCTTTCTTT. Protein: CSASTHSEAFF. The chain joins TRBV20-1 to TRBJ1-1; D remains unclear. The germline gives CDR1 DFQATT, CDR2 SNEGSKA (reference sequence). Trimming shortened V by 3 bases and J by 7 bases, and 9 bases separated the two germline ends. The CDR3 spans 11 residues.

The chain combines TRBV20-1 with TRBJ2-2; 11 bases map to TRBD1. V lost 6 bases and J lost 5; bases outside the gene matches: 2. This CDR3 has 13 amino acids. Germline CDR1 and CDR2: DFQATT and SNEGSKA (reference sequence). The CDR3 DNA reads TGCAGTGCAGGACAGGGGGCGACCGGGGAGCTGTTTTTT. It specifies CSAGQGATGELFF.